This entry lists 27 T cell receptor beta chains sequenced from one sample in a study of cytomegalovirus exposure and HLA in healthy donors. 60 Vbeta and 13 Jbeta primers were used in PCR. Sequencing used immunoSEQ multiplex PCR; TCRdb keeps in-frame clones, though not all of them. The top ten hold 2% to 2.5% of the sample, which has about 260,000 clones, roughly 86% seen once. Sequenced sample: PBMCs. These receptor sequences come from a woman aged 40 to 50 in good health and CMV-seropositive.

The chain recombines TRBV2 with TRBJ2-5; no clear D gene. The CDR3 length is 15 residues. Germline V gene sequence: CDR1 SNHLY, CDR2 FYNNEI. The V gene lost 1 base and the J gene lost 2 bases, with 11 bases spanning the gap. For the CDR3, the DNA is TGTGCCAGCAGTGAAGATCAGGCTGGACAAGAGACCCAGTACTTC. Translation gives CASSEDQAGQETQYF.

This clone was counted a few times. CDR3 bases: TGTGCCAGCAGCTCGGGCACAGATACGCAGTATTTT. Its translation is CASSSGTDTQYF. The J gene is TRBJ2-3, the V gene TRBV7-2; the D is unclear. The CDR3 totals 12 residues. Trimming pared 4 bases from V and 1 base from J, leaving 3 bases between. The germline V gene has CDR1 SGHTA and CDR2 FQGNSA.

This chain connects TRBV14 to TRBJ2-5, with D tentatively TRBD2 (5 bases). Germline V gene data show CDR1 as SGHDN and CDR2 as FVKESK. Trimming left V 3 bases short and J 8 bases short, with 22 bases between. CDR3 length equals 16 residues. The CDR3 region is CASSHLDLTGWATQYF. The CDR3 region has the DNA TGTGCCAGCAGCCACTTGGACTTGACGGGATGGGCTACCCAGTACTTC.

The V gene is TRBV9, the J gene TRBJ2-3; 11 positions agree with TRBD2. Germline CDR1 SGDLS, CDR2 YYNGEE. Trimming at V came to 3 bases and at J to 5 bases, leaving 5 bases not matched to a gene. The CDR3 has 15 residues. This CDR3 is CASSALSGRGDTQYF. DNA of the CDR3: TGTGCCAGCAGCGCACTTAGCGGGAGGGGAGATACGCAGTATTTT.

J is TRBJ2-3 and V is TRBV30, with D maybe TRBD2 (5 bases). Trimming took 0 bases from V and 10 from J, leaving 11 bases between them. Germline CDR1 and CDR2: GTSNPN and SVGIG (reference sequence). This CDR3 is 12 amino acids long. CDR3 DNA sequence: TGTGCCTGGAGTGTACTGCTCGGGGCGCAGTATTTT. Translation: CAWSVLLGAQYF.

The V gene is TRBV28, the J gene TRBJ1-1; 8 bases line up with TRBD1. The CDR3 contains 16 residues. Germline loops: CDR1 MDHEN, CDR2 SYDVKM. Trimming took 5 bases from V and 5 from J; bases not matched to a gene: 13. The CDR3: CASSPRTQGARTEAFF. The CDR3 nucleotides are TGTGCCAGCAGTCCCAGAACCCAGGGGGCGCGAACTGAAGCTTTCTTT.

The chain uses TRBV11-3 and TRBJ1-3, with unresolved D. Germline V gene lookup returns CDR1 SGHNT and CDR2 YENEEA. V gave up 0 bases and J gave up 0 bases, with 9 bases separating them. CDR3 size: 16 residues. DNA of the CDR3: TGTGCCAGCAGCTTAGAGATAACCGGCTCTGGAAACACCATATATTTT. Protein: CASSLEITGSGNTIYF. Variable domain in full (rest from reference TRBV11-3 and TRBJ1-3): EAGVVQSPRYKIIEKKQPVAFWCNPISGHNTLYWYLQNLGQGPELLIRYENEEAVDDSQLPKDRFSAERLKGVDSTLKIQPAELGDSAVYLCASSLEITGSGNTIYFGEGSWLTVV.

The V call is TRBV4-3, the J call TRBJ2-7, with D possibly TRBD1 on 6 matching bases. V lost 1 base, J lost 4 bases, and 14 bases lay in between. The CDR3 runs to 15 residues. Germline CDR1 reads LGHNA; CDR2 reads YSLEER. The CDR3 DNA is TGCGCCAGCAGCCAAGTATTAGGGGGTCCTTACGAGCAGTACTTC. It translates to CASSQVLGGPYEQYF.

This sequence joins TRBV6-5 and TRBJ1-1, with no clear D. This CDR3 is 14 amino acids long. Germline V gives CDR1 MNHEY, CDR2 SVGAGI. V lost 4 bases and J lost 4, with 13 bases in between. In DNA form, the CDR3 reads TGTGCCAGCAGTTCGGAGTCTAGCCGCACTGAAGCTTTCTTT. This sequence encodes CASSSESSRTEAFF.

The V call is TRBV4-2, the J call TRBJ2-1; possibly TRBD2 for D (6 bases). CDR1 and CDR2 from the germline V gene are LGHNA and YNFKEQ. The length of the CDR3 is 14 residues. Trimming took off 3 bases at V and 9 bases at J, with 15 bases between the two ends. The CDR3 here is CASSQGGLEIEQFF. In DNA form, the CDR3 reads TGTGCCAGCAGCCAGGGGGGACTCGAGATTGAGCAGTTCTTC.

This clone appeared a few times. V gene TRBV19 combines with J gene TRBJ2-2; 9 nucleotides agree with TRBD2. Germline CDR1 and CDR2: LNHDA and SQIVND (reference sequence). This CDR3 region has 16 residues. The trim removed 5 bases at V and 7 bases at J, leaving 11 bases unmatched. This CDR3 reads CASSVLSGRRSGELFF. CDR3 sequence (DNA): TGTGCCAGTAGTGTACTCAGCGGGAGGCGGAGCGGGGAGCTGTTTTTT.

The CDR3 region is CASSPPSGRAVDEQFF. The CDR3 DNA reads TGTGCCAGCTCACCACCTAGCGGGAGGGCGGTCGATGAGCAGTTCTTC. The chain has TRBV18 and TRBJ2-1; TRBD2 matches at 11 bases. Germline lookup yields CDR1 KGHSH and CDR2 LQKENI. V shed 0 bases and J 8 bases; nucleotides not matched to a gene: 6. This CDR3 spans 16 amino acids.

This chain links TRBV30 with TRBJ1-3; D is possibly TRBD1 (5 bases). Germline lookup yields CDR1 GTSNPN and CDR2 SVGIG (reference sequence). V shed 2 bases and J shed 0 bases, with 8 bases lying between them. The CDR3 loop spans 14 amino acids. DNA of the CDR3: TGTGCCTGGAGTAGGGGACTCTCTGGAAACACCATATATTTT. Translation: CAWSRGLSGNTIYF.

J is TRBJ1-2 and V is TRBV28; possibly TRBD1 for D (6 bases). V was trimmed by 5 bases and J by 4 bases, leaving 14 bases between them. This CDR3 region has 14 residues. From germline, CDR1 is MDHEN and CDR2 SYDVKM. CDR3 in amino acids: CASSGGLLFYGYTF. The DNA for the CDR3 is TGTGCCAGCAGTGGGGGCCTACTTTTCTATGGCTACACCTTC.

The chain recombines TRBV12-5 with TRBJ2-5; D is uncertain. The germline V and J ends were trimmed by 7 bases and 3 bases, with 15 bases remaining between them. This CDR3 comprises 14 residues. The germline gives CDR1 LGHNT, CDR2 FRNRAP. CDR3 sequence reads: CASAPPGTEETQYF. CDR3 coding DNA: TGTGCTAGTGCGCCCCCCGGCACAGAAGAGACCCAGTACTTC. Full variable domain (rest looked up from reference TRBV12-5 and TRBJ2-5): DARVTQTPRHKVTEMGQEVTMRCQPILGHNTVFWYRQTMMQGLELLAYFRNRAPLDDSGMPKDRFSAEMPDATLATLKIQPSEPRDSAVYFCASAPPGTEETQYFGPGTRLLVL.

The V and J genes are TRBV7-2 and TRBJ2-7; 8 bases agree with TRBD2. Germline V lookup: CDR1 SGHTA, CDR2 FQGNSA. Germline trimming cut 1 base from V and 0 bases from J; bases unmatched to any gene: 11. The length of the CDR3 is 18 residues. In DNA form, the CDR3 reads TGTGCCAGCAGCTTAGTCGCTAGCGGGCAAGTGTTCTCCTACGAGCAGTACTTC. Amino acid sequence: CASSLVASGQVFSYEQYF.

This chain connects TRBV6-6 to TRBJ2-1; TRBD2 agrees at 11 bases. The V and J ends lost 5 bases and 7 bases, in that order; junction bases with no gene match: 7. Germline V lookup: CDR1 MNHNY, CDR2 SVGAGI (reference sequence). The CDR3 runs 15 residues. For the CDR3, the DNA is TGTGCCAGCAGTCCCCTAGCGGGAGGAGGGAATGAGCAGTTCTTC. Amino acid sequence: CASSPLAGGGNEQFF.

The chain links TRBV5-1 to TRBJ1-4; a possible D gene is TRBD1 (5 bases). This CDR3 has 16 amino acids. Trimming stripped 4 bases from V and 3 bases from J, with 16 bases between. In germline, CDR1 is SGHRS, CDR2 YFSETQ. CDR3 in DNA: TGCGCCAGCAGCCCACACGGGGGGGGATCTAATGAAAAACTGTTTTTT. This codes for CASSPHGGGSNEKLFF.

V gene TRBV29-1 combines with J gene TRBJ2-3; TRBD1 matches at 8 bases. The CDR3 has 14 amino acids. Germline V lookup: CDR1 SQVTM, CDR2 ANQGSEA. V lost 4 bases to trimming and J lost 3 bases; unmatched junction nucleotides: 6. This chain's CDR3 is CSVVRTGRTDTQYF. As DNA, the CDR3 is TGCAGCGTTGTGCGGACAGGGCGGACAGATACGCAGTATTTT.

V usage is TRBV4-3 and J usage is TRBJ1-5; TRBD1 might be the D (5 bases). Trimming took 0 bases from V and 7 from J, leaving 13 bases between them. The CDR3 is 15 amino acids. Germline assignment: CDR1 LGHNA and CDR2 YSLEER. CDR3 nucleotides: TGCGCCAGCAGCCAAGAACAGGCGATCGGGCAGCCCCAGCATTTT. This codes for CASSQEQAIGQPQHF.

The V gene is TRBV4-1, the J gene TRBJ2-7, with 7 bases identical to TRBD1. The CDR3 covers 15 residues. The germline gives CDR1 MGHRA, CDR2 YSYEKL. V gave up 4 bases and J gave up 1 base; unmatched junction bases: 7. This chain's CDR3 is CASSRSGTDSYEQYF. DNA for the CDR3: TGCGCCAGCAGCCGGTCCGGGACAGATTCCTACGAGCAGTACTTC.

The CDR3 region is CASSVGFGSGRAEEQYF. The CDR3 DNA sequence: TGTGCCAGCAGCGTAGGGTTTGGGAGCGGGAGGGCGGAGGAGCAGTACTTC. The genes are TRBV9 and TRBJ2-7, with 10 positions matching TRBD2. This CDR3 contains 17 residues. CDR1 SGDLS and CDR2 YYNGEE come from the germline V gene. V lost 0 bases to trimming and J lost 7 bases; unmatched junction nucleotides: 13.

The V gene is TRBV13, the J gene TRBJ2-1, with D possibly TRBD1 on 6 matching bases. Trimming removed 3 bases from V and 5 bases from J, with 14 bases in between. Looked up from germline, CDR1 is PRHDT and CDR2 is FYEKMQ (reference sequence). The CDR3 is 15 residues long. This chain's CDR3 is CASSLAGTSHNEQFF. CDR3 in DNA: TGTGCCAGCAGCTTGGCCGGGACATCCCACAATGAGCAGTTCTTC.

The CDR3 spells CASSRGGAPHYNEQFF. The CDR3 DNA reads TGTGCCAGCAGTCGGGGGGGAGCGCCCCATTACAATGAGCAGTTCTTC. The rearrangement uses TRBV6-4 and TRBJ2-1; 8 bases align to TRBD2. The CDR3 has 16 amino acids. In germline, CDR1 is MRHNA, CDR2 SNTAGT. J was trimmed by 4 bases and V by 5 bases; bases with no gene match: 10.

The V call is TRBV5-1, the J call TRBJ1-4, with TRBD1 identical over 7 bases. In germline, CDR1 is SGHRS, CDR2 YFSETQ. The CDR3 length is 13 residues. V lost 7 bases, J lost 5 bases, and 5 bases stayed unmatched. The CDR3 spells CASQGGSNEKLFF. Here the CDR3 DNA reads TGCGCCAGCCAAGGGGGCTCCAATGAAAAACTGTTTTTT.

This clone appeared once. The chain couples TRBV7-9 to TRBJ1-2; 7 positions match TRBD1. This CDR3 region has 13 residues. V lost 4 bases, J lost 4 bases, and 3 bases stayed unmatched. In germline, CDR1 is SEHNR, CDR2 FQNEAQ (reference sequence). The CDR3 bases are TGTGCCAGCAGCTGGGGACAGACCTATGGCTACACCTTC. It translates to CASSWGQTYGYTF.

The CDR3 here is CASSLRLAGIQETQYF. The CDR3 nucleotides read TGCGCCAGCAGCCTGCGACTAGCGGGGATCCAAGAGACCCAGTACTTC. The chain recombines TRBV5-1 with TRBJ2-5; 11 bases map to TRBD2. The junction had 6 bases not matched to a gene; V was cut back by 4 bases and J by 1 base. Looked up from germline, CDR1 is SGHRS and CDR2 is YFSETQ. There are 16 residues in the CDR3.